These T cell receptor beta chains were read from a single sample in a study of patients and donors after allogeneic stem cell transplantation. Using its own MiXCR run on the RT-PCR reads, TCRdb lists one record per CDR3 protein. The table lists about a million distinct CDR3 sequences, approximately 19% of them singletons. Specimen: blood, either unsorted or a sorted T cell fraction (not recorded which). Every receptor here comes from a human donor who was either an allogeneic HSCT recipient or a stem cell or donor lymphocyte infusion donor (not recorded which). It is not recorded whose cells these are; they may come from a transplant donor. The CDR3 runs from the conserved cysteine through the conserved F or W. A D gene is named only where the DNA matches it firmly. Part of the rows lack a size; the others show once, few, many or a class for expanded clones.

CDR3nt	CDR3aa	v_gene	j_gene	abundance	d_gene
TGTGCTACACAGGGGGCTCGTGGCTACACCTTC	CATQGARGYTF	TRBV7-9	TRBJ1-2	-	TRBD1
TGCGCCAGCGCTATTCTGCCGAACACTGAAGCTTTCTTT	CASAILPNTEAFF	TRBV4-1	TRBJ1-1	few	-
TGCAGCGGGGTAGGGGGCCGGGGGTGGAATGAGCAGTTCTTC	CSGVGGRGWNEQFF	TRBV29-1	TRBJ2-1	-	-
TGTGCCAGCAGCTCCACGAGGGACAGGTTTGGTGAAGCTTTCTTT	CASSSTRDRFGEAFF	TRBV7-9	TRBJ1-1	few	TRBD1
TGTGCCAGCAGCTTAGGGAGAGGACTCTCTGGAAACACCATATATTTT	CASSLGRGLSGNTIYF	TRBV7-8	TRBJ1-3	few	-
TGCAGTGCTAGGGGACCGGGACTAGTTGCCTACAATGAGCAGTTCTTC	CSARGPGLVAYNEQFF	TRBV20-1	TRBJ2-1	-	TRBD2
TGTGCCAGCAGTACCGTACTGGGTCGCACAGATACGCAGTATTTT	CASSTVLGRTDTQYF	TRBV12-3/TRBV12-4	TRBJ2-3	few	-
TGTGCCAGCACCCGCCCATCCCCGGGGACTAGTGGTGAGACCCAGTACTTC	CASTRPSPGTSGETQYF	TRBV6-2/TRBV6-3	TRBJ2-5	-	TRBD2
TGTGCTAGTGGTCCGGGACAGGCCTATAATTCACCCCTCCACTTT	CASGPGQAYNSPLHF	TRBV12-5	TRBJ1-6	-	TRBD1
TGTGCCAGCAGTTTGGCTAGCGGGGGGGCCCAAGAGACCCAGTACTTC	CASSLASGGAQETQYF	TRBV12-3/TRBV12-4	TRBJ2-5	many	TRBD2
TGTGCCAGCAGCGTAGAAAGTCGGACTAGCGGGAGAGGCACAGATACGCAGTATTTT	CASSVESRTSGRGTDTQYF	TRBV9	TRBJ2-3	-	TRBD2
TGTGCCAGCAGCCAAGTAGGGACAGGGCCAGATACGCAGTATTTT	CASSQVGTGPDTQYF	TRBV3-1	TRBJ2-3	-	TRBD1
TGTGCCAGCAGTTTAGGGGAGGCAGGGGGAGGAGATACGCAGTATTTT	CASSLGEAGGGDTQYF	TRBV12-3/TRBV12-4	TRBJ2-3	-	-
TGCGCCAGCAGCTCGGGGGGAGTCGGGACAGGTGCTTTCTTT	CASSSGGVGTGAFF	TRBV5-1	TRBJ1-1	few	TRBD1
TGTGCCACCAGCAGAGTGGCCCCAGATACGCAGTATTTT	CATSRVAPDTQYF	TRBV15	TRBJ2-3	-	-
TGCGCCAGCAGCCTAGGAAAGGAAGATACGCAGTATTTT	CASSLGKEDTQYF	TRBV5-1	TRBJ2-3	few	-
TGCGCCAGCAGCCAAGACGGCCCGGGCCGTGCTGAAAAACTGTTTTTT	CASSQDGPGRAEKLFF	TRBV4-1	TRBJ1-4	few	-
TGTGCCAGCAGCTTAACGCCGGGACTAGCGGGCTACAATGAGCAGTTCTTC	CASSLTPGLAGYNEQFF	TRBV7-9	TRBJ2-1	-	TRBD2
TGTGCCAGCAGGAGGACAGGGCCAGATACGCAGTATTTT	CASRRTGPDTQYF	TRBV6-2/TRBV6-3	TRBJ2-3	few	TRBD1
TGTGCCAGCAGTGTGGGACGACGGTCCGGGGAGCTGTTTTTT	CASSVGRRSGELFF	TRBV2	TRBJ2-2	few	-
TGTGCCAGCAGTCGCCAGGGGCTCCGTGGCTACACCTTC	CASSRQGLRGYTF	TRBV2	TRBJ1-2	-	-
TGTGCCACCAAGACTAGCGGGAGCGCAGATACGCAGTATTTT	CATKTSGSADTQYF	TRBV10-3	TRBJ2-3	few	TRBD2
TGCGCCAGCAGCTTGGCGGCAGGGGGCGCCGGGATGGACGAGCAGTACTTC	CASSLAAGGAGMDEQYF	TRBV5-1	TRBJ2-7	-	TRBD1
TGTGCCAGCAGTTTGTGGGGGGGCCGAGGGAGCACAGATACGCAGTATTTT	CASSLWGGRGSTDTQYF	TRBV27	TRBJ2-3	few	-
TGTGCCATCAGCCGCGCCGGGACTAGCGGGAAGCCATCCTACGAGCAGTACTTC	CAISRAGTSGKPSYEQYF	TRBV10-3	TRBJ2-7	-	TRBD2
TGCGCCAGCAGCTACCGGGACGGACGCACAGATACGCAGTATTTT	CASSYRDGRTDTQYF	TRBV5-1	TRBJ2-3	few	-
TGTGCCAGCAGGCCAGGACTGCATAACTCCTACGAGCAGTACTTC	CASRPGLHNSYEQYF	TRBV6-1	TRBJ2-7	-	-
TGTGCCAGCAGCAACAGGGTAGATCAGCCCCAGCATTTT	CASSNRVDQPQHF	TRBV21-1	TRBJ1-5	-	-
TGCAGTGCTAGAATGGCGGGAAGTGAGCAGTTCTTC	CSARMAGSEQFF	TRBV20-1	TRBJ2-1	few	-
TGTGCCAGCAGCTTAGAACGGTCTCGGGCCTACGAGCAGTACTTC	CASSLERSRAYEQYF	TRBV7-2	TRBJ2-7	few	-
TGTGCCAGCGGTCAGGACAGGGGAGATTCACCCCTCCACTTT	CASGQDRGDSPLHF	TRBV2	TRBJ1-6	-	TRBD1
TGTGCCAGCAGGGGAATAGCGGGAGCCGTCACTGAGCAGTTCTTC	CASRGIAGAVTEQFF	TRBV25-1	TRBJ2-1	-	TRBD2
TGTGCCAGCAGCCCCAGGACTAGCGGTTCCGGGGAGCTGTTTTTT	CASSPRTSGSGELFF	TRBV14	TRBJ2-2	-	TRBD2
TGCAGTGCTAGAGACTTAAGGACAGGGGGCAATCAGCCCCAGCATTTT	CSARDLRTGGNQPQHF	TRBV20-1	TRBJ1-5	-	TRBD1
TGTGCCAGCAGCCTCAAAGAACCAAACACTGAAGCTTTCTTT	CASSLKEPNTEAFF	TRBV6-1	TRBJ1-1	-	-
TGTGCCAGCAGTCCAGAAGCAGGGAGGGGGGAGACCCAGTACTTC	CASSPEAGRGETQYF	TRBV12-3/TRBV12-4	TRBJ2-5	few	-
TGTGCCAGCAGTTTACAAGGACCCGACAGGTATCGCACAGATACGCAGTATTTT	CASSLQGPDRYRTDTQYF	TRBV27	TRBJ2-3	-	-